Described below is a single T cell receptor beta chain sequence and its context. Its antigen remains unidentified. The record originates from a study of cytomegalovirus exposure and HLA in healthy donors. The PCR employed 60 Vbeta primers together with 13 Jbeta primers. Clones were read by immunoSEQ multiplex PCR, and TCRdb kept only the in-frame ones, dropping some. The sample has around 140,000 clones; around 78% are singletons. Germline V lookup: CDR1 SGHAT, CDR2 FQNNGV. V was clipped by 1 base and J by 8 bases, with 12 bases between them. This CDR3 has 14 amino acids. Notes on the study in general: Later analysis indicated greater clonal expansion among HLA-associated TCR beta chains than among equally common other chains.

The sequence was collected from a woman aged 18-29 years in good health and CMV-seronegative. Sequenced sample: PBMCs. The chain links TRBV11-2 to TRBJ2-1, with D possibly being TRBD2 (5 bases). CDR3: CASSLVRTPDEQFF. CDR3 sequence (DNA): TGTGCCAGCAGCTTAGTACGGACTCCCGATGAGCAGTTCTTC.